This T cell receptor (beta chain) was captured in a study of blood T cell repertoires in COVID-19. Note on this clone: The same CDR3 also results from other DNA sequences found in this sample.

CDR3 size: 13 residues. V lost 3 bases to trimming and J lost 3 bases, with 8 bases between them. In germline, CDR1 is KGHSH, CDR2 LQKENI. Using immunoSEQ multiplex PCR, the repertoire was profiled, and TCRdb retains in-frame clones only, with some absent. The repertoire holds under 300,000 clones, with around nine tenths as singletons. The chain joins TRBV18 to TRBJ2-5, with D possibly TRBD1 on 6 matching bases. The clonotype originates from a middle-aged woman who had recovered from COVID-19. The specimen sequenced was peripheral blood. The CDR3 coding sequence is TGTGCCAGCTCACCCGGACAGAAAGAGACCCAGTACTTC. It encodes CASSPGQKETQYF.